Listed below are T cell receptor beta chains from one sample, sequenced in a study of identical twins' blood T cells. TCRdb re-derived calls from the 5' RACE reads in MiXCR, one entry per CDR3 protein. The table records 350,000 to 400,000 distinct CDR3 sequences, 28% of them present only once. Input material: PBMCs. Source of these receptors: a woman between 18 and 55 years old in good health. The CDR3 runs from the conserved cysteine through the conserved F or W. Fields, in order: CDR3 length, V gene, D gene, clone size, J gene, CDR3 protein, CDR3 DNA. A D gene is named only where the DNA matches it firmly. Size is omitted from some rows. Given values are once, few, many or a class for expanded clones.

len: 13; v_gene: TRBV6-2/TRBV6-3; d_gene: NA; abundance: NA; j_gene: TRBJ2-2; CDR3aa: CASSHRPPGEQFF; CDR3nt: TGTGCCAGCAGTCATAGGCCCCCCGGGGAGCAGTTTTTT
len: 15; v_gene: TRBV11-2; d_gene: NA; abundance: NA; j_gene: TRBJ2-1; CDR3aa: CASSLDGRNYNEQFF; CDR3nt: TGTGCCAGCAGCTTAGATGGCAGGAACTACAATGAGCAGTTCTTC
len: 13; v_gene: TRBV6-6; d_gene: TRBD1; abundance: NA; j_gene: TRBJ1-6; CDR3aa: CASRGQGESPLHF; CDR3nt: TGTGCCAGCAGAGGACAGGGAGAGTCACCCCTCCACTTT
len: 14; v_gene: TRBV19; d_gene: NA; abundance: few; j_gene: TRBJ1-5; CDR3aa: CASNPLYGNQPQHF; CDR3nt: TGTGCCAGTAACCCCCTGTACGGCAATCAGCCCCAGCATTTT
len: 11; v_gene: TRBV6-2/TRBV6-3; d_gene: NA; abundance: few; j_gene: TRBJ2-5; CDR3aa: CASSRAETQYF; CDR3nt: TGTGCCAGCAGTAGGGCAGAGACCCAGTACTTC
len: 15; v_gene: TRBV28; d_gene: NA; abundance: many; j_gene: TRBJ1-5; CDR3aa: CASRRGDYSNQPQHF; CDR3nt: TGTGCCAGCAGGCGGGGGGATTATAGCAATCAGCCCCAGCATTTT
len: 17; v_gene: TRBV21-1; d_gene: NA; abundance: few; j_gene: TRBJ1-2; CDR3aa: CASSKKNLDASDYGYTF; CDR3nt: TGTGCCAGCAGCAAAAAAAATCTGGATGCGTCGGACTATGGCTACACCTTC
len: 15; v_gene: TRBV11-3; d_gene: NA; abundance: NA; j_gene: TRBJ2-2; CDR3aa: CASTVTGENTGELFF; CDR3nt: TGTGCCAGCACCGTTACAGGAGAGAACACCGGGGAGCTGTTTTTT
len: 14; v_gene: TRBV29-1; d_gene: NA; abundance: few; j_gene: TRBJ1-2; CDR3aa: CSAQAFSDSYGYTF; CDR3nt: TGCAGCGCCCAAGCATTCTCGGACAGCTATGGCTACACCTTC
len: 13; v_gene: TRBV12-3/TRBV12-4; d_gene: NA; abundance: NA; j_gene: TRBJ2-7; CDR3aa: CASSLWRNYEQYF; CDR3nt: TGTGCCAGCAGTTTGTGGCGGAACTACGAGCAGTACTTC
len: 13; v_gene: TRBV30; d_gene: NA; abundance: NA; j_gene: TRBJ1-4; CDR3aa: CACLEGGGEKLFF; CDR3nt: TGTGCCTGCTTGGAAGGGGGAGGTGAAAAACTGTTTTTT
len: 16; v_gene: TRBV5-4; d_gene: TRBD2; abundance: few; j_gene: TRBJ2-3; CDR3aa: CASSFPSGMGSDTQYF; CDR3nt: TGTGCCAGCAGCTTCCCTAGCGGGATGGGATCGGATACGCAGTATTTT
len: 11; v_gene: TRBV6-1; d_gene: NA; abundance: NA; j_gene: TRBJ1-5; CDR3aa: CASSGRQPQHF; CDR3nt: TGTGCCAGCAGTGGCCGCCAGCCCCAGCATTTT
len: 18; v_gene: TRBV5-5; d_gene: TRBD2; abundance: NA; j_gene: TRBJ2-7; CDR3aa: CASSLSTSGRSGSYEQYF; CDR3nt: TGTGCCAGCAGCTTGTCTACTAGCGGGAGATCCGGATCCTACGAGCAGTACTTC
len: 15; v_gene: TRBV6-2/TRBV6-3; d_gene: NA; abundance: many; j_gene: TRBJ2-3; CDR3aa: CASSYLGEGADTQYF; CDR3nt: TGTGCCAGCAGTTATCTCGGAGAGGGGGCAGATACGCAGTATTTT
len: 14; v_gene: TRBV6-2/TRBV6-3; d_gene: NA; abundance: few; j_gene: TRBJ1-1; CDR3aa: CAVASTRSNTEAFF; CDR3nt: TGTGCCGTAGCTTCCACTCGCTCGAACACTGAAGCTTTCTTT
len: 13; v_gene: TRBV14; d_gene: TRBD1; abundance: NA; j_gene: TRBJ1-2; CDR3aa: CASSQERQGSNTF; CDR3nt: TGTGCCAGCAGCCAAGAAAGACAGGGTTCGAACACCTTC
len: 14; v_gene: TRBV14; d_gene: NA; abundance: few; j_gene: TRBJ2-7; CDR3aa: CASSQEGGTEEQYF; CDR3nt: TGTGCCAGCAGCCAAGAGGGCGGGACTGAAGAGCAGTACTTC
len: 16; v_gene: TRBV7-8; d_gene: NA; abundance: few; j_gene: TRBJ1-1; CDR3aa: CASSRAGGFMNTEAFF; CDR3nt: TGTGCCAGCAGTAGGGCGGGGGGCTTCATGAACACTGAAGCTTTCTTT
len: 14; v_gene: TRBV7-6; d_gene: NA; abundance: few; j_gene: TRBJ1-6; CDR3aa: CASSFTGFNSPLHF; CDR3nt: TGTGCCAGCAGCTTCACAGGGTTTAATTCACCCCTCCACTTT
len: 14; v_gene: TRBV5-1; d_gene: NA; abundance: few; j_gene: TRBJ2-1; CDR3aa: CASSLGWGNNEQFF; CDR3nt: TGCGCCAGCAGCTTGGGCTGGGGAAACAATGAGCAGTTCTTC
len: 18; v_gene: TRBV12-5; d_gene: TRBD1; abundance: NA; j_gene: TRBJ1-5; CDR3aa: CASGLSGQGPYSNQPQHF; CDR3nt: TGTGCTAGTGGTTTGTCGGGACAGGGGCCTTATAGCAATCAGCCCCAGCATTTT
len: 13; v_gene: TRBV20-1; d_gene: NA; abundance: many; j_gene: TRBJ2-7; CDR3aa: CSAKFPSSYEQYF; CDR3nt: TGCAGTGCTAAGTTCCCGAGCTCCTACGAGCAGTACTTC
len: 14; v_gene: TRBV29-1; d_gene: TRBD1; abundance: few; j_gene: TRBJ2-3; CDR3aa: CSVDSGQGKGTQYF; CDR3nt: TGCAGCGTCGACTCTGGACAGGGGAAAGGTACGCAGTATTTT
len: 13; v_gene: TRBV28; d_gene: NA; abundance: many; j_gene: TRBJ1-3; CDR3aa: CASSLTAGNTIYF; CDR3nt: TGTGCCAGCAGTTTGACAGCGGGAAACACCATATATTTT
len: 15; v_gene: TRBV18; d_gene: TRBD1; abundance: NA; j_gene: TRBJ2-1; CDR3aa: CASSPQGLTGNEQFF; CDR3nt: TGTGCCAGCTCACCACAGGGATTGACAGGGAATGAGCAGTTCTTC
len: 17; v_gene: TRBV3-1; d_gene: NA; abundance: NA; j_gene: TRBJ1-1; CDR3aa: CASSRVPGRQVNTEAFF; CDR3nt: TGTGCCAGCAGCCGAGTCCCCGGGAGACAAGTAAACACTGAAGCTTTCTTT
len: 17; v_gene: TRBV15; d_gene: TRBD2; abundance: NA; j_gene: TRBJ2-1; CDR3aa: CATSSASLGLPYNEQFF; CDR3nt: TGTGCCACCAGCAGTGCCTCTCTGGGACTACCCTACAATGAGCAGTTCTTC
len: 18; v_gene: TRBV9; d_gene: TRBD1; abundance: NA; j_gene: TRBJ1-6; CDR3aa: CASSEGQGSSSYNSPLHF; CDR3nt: TGTGCCAGCAGCGAGGGACAGGGATCGAGCTCCTATAATTCACCCCTCCACTTT
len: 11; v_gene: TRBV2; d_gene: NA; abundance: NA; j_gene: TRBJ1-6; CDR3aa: CASSPEGALHF; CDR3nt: TGTGCCAGCAGCCCAGAGGGGGCCCTCCACTTT
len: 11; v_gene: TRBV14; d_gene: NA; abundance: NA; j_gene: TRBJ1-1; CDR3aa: CASSQSLEAFF; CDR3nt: TGTGCCAGCAGCCAGTCACTTGAAGCTTTCTTT
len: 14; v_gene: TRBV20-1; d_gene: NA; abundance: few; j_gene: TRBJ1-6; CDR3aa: CSVRDGGLDSPLHF; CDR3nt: TGCAGTGTCAGAGATGGGGGGTTAGACTCACCCCTCCACTTT
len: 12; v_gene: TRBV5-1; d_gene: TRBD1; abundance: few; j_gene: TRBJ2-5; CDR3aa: CASSWTGETQYF; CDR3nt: TGCGCCAGCAGTTGGACAGGAGAGACCCAGTACTTC
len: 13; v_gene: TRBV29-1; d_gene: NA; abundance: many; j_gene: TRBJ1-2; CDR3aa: CSVEMRQDWGYTF; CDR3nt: TGCAGCGTTGAAATGCGGCAGGATTGGGGCTACACCTTC
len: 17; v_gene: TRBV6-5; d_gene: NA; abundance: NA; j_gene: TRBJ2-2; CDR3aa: CASSYSMSGTNTGELFF; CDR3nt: TGTGCCAGCAGTTACTCGATGTCGGGGACGAACACCGGGGAGCTGTTTTTT
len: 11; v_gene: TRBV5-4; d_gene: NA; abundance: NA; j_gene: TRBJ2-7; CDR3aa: CASSPRCEQYF; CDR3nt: TGTGCCAGCAGCCCCAGGTGCGAGCAGTACTTC
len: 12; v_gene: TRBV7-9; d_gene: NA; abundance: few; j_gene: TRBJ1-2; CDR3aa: CASSFSDYGYTF; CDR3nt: TGTGCCAGCAGCTTTTCTGACTATGGCTACACCTTC